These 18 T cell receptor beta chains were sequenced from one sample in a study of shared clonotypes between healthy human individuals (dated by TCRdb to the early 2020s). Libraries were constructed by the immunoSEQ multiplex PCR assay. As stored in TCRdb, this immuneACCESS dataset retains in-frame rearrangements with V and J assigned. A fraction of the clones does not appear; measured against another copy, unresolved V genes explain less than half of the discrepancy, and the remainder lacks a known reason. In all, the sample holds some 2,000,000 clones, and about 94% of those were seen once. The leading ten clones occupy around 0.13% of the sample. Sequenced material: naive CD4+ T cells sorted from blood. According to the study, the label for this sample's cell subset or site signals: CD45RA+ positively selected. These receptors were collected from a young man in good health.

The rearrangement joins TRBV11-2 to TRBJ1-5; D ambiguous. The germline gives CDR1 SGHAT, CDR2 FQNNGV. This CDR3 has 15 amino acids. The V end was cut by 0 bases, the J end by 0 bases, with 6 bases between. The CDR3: CASSLDGRSNQPQHF. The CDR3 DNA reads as TGTGCCAGCAGCTTAGATGGACGTAGCAATCAGCCCCAGCATTTT.

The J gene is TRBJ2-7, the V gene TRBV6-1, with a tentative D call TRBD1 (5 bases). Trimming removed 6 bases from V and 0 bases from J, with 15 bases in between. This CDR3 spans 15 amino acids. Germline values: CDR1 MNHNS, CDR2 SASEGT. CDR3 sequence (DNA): TGTGCCAGCAGGCTCCTGCAGGGATCCTCCTACGAGCAGTACTTC. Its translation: CASRLLQGSSYEQYF.

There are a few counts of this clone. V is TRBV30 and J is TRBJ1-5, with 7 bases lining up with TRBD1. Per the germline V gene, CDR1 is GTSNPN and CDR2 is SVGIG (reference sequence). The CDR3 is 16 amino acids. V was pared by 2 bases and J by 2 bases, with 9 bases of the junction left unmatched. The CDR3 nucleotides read TGTGCCTGGAGTCGCACCCGACAGGGTGGCAATCAGCCCCAGCATTTT. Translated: CAWSRTRQGGNQPQHF.

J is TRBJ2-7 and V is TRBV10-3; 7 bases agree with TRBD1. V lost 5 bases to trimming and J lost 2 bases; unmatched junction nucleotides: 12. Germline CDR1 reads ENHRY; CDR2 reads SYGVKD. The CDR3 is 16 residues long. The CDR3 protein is CAISSTGQSATYEQYF. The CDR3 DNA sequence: TGTGCCATCAGTTCAACGGGACAGAGTGCGACCTACGAGCAGTACTTC.

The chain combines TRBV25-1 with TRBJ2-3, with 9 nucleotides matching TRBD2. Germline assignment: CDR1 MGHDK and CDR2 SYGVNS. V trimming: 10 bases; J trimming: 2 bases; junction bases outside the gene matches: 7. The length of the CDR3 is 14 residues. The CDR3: CATLSGGLTDTQYF. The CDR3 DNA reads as TGTGCCACCCTTAGCGGGGGACTCACAGATACGCAGTATTTT.

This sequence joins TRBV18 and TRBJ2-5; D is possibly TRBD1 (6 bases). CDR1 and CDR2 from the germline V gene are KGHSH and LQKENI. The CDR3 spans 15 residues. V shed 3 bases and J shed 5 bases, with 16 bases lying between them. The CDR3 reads CASSPLGQTLETQYF. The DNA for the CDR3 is TGTGCCAGCTCACCCCTCGGACAGACCTTGGAGACCCAGTACTTC.

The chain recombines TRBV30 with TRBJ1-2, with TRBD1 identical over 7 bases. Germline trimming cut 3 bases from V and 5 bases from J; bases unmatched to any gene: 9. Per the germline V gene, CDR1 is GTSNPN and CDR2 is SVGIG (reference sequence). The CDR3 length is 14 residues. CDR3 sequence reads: CAWSLDRASYGYTF. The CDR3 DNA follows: TGTGCCTGGAGCCTAGACAGGGCCTCATATGGCTACACCTTC. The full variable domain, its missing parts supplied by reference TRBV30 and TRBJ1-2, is SQTIHQWPATLVQPVGSPLSLECTVEGTSNPNLYWYRQAAGRGLQLLFYSVGIGQISSEVPQNLSASRPQDRQFILSSKKLLLSDSGFYLCAWSLDRASYGYTFGSGTRLTVV.

In nucleotides, the CDR3 is TGTGCCAGCAGCTTAGTTGGGACTAGCGGAGAGACCCAGTACTTC. Protein: CASSLVGTSGETQYF. This chain uses TRBV7-2 with TRBJ2-5; 11 nucleotides agree with TRBD2. Trimming at V came to 1 base and at J to 4 bases, leaving 2 bases not matched to a gene. The CDR3 has 15 amino acids. Germline V gene data show CDR1 as SGHTA and CDR2 as FQGNSA.

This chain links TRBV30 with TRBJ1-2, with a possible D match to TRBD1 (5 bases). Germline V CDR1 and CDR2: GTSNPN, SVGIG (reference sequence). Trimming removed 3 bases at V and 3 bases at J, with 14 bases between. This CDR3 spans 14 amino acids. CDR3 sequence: CAWSPDKAYYGYTF. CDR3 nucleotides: TGTGCCTGGAGCCCGGACAAAGCCTACTATGGCTACACCTTC.

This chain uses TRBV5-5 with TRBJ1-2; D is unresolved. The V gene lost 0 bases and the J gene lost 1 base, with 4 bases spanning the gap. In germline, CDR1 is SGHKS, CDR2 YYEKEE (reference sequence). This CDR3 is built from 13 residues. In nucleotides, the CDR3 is TGTGCCAGCAGCTTGGAAGTTAACTATGGCTACACCTTC. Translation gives CASSLEVNYGYTF.

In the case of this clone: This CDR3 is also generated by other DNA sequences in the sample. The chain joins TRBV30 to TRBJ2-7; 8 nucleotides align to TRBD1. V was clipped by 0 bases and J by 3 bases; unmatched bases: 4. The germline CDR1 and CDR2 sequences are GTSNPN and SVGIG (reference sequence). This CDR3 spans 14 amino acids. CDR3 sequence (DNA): TGTGCCTGGAGTGTGGGAACAGGGGGCTACGAGCAGTACTTC. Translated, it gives CAWSVGTGGYEQYF.

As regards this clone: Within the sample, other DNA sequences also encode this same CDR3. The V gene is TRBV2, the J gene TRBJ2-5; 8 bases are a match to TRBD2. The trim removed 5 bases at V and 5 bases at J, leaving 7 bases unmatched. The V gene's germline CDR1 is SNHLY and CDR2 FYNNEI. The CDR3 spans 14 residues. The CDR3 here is CASSSGLAGETQYF. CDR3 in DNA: TGTGCCAGCAGTTCCGGACTAGCTGGGGAGACCCAGTACTTC.

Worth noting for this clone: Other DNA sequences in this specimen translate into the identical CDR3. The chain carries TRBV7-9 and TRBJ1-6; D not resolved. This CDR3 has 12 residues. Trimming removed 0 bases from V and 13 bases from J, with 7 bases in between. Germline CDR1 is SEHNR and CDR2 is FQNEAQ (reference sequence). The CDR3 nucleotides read TGTGCCAGCAGCTTAGCTCCTCTTCCCCTCCACTTT. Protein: CASSLAPLPLHF.

CDR3 sequence reads: CAFGGFAGALETQYF. CDR3 coding DNA: TGTGCCTTCGGAGGGTTCGCGGGAGCTTTAGAGACCCAGTACTTC. The J gene is TRBJ2-5, the V gene TRBV30; TRBD2 matches at 7 bases. Unmatched junction bases numbered 15, after V lost 7 bases and J lost 4 bases. Germline-derived CDR1 and CDR2 are GTSNPN and SVGIG (reference sequence). CDR3 size: 15 residues.

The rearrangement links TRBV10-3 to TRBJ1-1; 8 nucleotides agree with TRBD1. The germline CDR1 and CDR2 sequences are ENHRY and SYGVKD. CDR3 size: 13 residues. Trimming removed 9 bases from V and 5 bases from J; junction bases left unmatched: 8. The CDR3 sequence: CAIKTRTGTEAFF. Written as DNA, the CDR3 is TGTGCCATTAAGACTAGGACAGGGACTGAAGCTTTCTTT.

As DNA, the CDR3 is TGTGCCAGCTCACCAGTCGGGGGGGAGTACCAAGAGACCCAGTACTTC. It yields the protein CASSPVGGEYQETQYF. V and J are TRBV18 and TRBJ2-5; 8 nucleotides agree with TRBD2. V shed 2 bases, J shed 0 bases, and the junction held 5 bases outside the gene matches. Germline V gene data show CDR1 as KGHSH and CDR2 as LQKENI. There are 16 residues in the CDR3.

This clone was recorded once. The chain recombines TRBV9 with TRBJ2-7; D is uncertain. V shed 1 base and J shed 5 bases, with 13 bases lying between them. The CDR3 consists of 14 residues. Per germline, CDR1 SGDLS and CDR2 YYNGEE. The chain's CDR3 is CASSVTSRLDEQYF. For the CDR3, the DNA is TGTGCCAGCAGCGTAACATCCAGGTTAGACGAGCAGTACTTC. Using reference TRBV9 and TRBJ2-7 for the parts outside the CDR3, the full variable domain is DSGVTQTPKHLITATGQRVTLRCSPRSGDLSVYWYQQSLDQGLQFLIQYYNGEERAKGNILERFSAQQFPDLHSELNLSSLELGDSALYFCASSVTSRLDEQYFGPGTRLTVT.

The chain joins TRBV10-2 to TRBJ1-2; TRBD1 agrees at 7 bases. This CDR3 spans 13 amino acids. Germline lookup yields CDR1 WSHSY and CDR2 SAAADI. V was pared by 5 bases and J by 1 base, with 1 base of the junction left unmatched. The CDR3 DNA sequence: TGCGCCAGCAGTCGACAGGGTAACTATGGCTACACCTTC. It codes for CASSRQGNYGYTF.